The 10 T cell receptor beta chains reported below all come from one sample, sequenced in a study of neurological immune-mediated disorders. TCRdb reprocessed the 5' RACE reads via MiXCR and lists one record per CDR3 protein. The repertoire holds more than 13,000 distinct CDR3 sequences, under 8% seen once, with 24% in the top ten. Material: CD8+ T cells from blood. Receptor source: a woman aged 40 to 49 in good health.

This clonotype has a count of ten or more. The chain carries TRBV20-1 and TRBJ2-7, with no clear D. Between the trimmed V and J ends, which lost 4 bases and 4 bases, there was a span of 14 bases. This CDR3 is built from 13 residues. Germline V gives CDR1 DFQATT, CDR2 SNEGSKA (reference sequence). The CDR3 DNA reads TGCAGTGCTACGTCTAGTAGGGTTTACGAGCAGTACTTC. It codes for CSATSSRVYEQYF.

This clonotype was seen ten or more times. The chain's CDR3 is CASSQGQTSGEQYF. As DNA, the CDR3 is TGCGCCAGCAGCCAAGGACAGACAAGCGGCGAGCAGTACTTC. The chain carries TRBV4-1 and TRBJ2-7, with D perhaps TRBD1 or TRBD2 (5 bases each). The CDR3 sequence is 14 residues long. Trimming stripped 1 base from V and 6 bases from J, with 13 bases between. Germline lookup yields CDR1 MGHRA and CDR2 YSYEKL.

The table lists this clonotype with many counts. The chain recombines TRBV21-1 with TRBJ1-1. TRBV21-1 is described as a pseudogene. The CDR3 runs 13 residues. The CDR3 sequence: CASSSRSNTEAFF. CDR3 nucleotides: TGTGCCAGCAGCTCACGTTCGAACACTGAAGCTTTCTTT.

This clonotype appeared many times. The rearrangement uses TRBV5-1 and TRBJ1-4; D is perhaps TRBD1 (5 bases). The length of the CDR3 is 17 residues. Germline lookup yields CDR1 SGHRS and CDR2 YFSETQ. Deletions cut 4 bases from V and 6 bases from J, with 22 bases between. The CDR3 DNA sequence: TGCGCCAGCAGCATCACCGGGACGGGAAGGGGTGATGAAAAACTGTTTTTT. It codes for CASSITGTGRGDEKLFF.

This clonotype is termed medium-sized. V and J are TRBV20-1 and TRBJ2-1; the D gene is possibly TRBD1 (6 bases). Germline CDR1 and CDR2: DFQATT and SNEGSKA (reference sequence). The CDR3 runs to 14 residues. V was clipped by 8 bases and J by 9 bases, with 23 bases between them. The CDR3 sequence is CSSHTGQGWSEQFF. Here the CDR3 DNA reads TGCAGTTCTCATACGGGCCAGGGGTGGAGTGAGCAGTTCTTC.

This clonotype was counted many times. The genes are TRBV12-3 or TRBV12-4 and TRBJ2-3, with D possibly matching TRBD2 (6 bases). V was trimmed by 4 bases and J by 6 bases, leaving 14 bases between them. The CDR3 consists of 14 residues. The DNA of the CDR3 is TGTGCCAGCAGTTCGGGGCGGGGAGCGGATACGCAGTATTTT. It specifies CASSSGRGADTQYF.

In its sample, this clonotype was seen a few times. The rearrangement uses TRBV7-8 and TRBJ2-1; D remains ambiguous. Germline CDR1 and CDR2: SGHVS and FQNEAQ. The CDR3 has 12 residues. V was cut by 5 bases and J by 7 bases, with 9 bases left in between. The CDR3 nucleotides read TGTGCCAGCAGCCCGCCTTGGAATGAGCAGTTCTTC. It specifies CASSPPWNEQFF.

The sample holds many counts of this clonotype. The gene calls are TRBV20-1 and TRBJ2-3, with 8 bases identical to TRBD2. CDR3 length: 14 residues. The ends lost 5 bases at V and 5 bases at J; junction bases unmatched: 9. Germline loops: CDR1 DFQATT, CDR2 SNEGSKA (reference sequence). The CDR3 DNA reads TGCAGTGCTGGACTAGCCCTAGAAGGAGATACGCAGTATTTT. Amino acids: CSAGLALEGDTQYF.

This clonotype was detected many times. The chain couples TRBV27 to TRBJ2-3; no reliable D call. The CDR3 is 12 residues long. Per germline, CDR1 MNHEY and CDR2 SMNVEV (reference sequence). The V end was cut by 1 base, the J end by 6 bases, with 5 bases between. CDR3 loop: CASSLYGDTQYF. The CDR3 coding sequence is TGTGCCAGCAGTTTATACGGGGATACGCAGTATTTT.

This clonotype was seen at least ten times. The chain has TRBV12-3 or TRBV12-4 and TRBJ2-1, with 7 bases fitting TRBD2. The length of the CDR3 is 14 residues. With V trimmed by 7 bases and J by 1 base, 4 bases remained unmatched. The CDR3 sequence is CASTGGGSYNEQFF. The DNA of the CDR3 is TGTGCCAGCACCGGCGGGGGATCCTACAATGAGCAGTTCTTC.